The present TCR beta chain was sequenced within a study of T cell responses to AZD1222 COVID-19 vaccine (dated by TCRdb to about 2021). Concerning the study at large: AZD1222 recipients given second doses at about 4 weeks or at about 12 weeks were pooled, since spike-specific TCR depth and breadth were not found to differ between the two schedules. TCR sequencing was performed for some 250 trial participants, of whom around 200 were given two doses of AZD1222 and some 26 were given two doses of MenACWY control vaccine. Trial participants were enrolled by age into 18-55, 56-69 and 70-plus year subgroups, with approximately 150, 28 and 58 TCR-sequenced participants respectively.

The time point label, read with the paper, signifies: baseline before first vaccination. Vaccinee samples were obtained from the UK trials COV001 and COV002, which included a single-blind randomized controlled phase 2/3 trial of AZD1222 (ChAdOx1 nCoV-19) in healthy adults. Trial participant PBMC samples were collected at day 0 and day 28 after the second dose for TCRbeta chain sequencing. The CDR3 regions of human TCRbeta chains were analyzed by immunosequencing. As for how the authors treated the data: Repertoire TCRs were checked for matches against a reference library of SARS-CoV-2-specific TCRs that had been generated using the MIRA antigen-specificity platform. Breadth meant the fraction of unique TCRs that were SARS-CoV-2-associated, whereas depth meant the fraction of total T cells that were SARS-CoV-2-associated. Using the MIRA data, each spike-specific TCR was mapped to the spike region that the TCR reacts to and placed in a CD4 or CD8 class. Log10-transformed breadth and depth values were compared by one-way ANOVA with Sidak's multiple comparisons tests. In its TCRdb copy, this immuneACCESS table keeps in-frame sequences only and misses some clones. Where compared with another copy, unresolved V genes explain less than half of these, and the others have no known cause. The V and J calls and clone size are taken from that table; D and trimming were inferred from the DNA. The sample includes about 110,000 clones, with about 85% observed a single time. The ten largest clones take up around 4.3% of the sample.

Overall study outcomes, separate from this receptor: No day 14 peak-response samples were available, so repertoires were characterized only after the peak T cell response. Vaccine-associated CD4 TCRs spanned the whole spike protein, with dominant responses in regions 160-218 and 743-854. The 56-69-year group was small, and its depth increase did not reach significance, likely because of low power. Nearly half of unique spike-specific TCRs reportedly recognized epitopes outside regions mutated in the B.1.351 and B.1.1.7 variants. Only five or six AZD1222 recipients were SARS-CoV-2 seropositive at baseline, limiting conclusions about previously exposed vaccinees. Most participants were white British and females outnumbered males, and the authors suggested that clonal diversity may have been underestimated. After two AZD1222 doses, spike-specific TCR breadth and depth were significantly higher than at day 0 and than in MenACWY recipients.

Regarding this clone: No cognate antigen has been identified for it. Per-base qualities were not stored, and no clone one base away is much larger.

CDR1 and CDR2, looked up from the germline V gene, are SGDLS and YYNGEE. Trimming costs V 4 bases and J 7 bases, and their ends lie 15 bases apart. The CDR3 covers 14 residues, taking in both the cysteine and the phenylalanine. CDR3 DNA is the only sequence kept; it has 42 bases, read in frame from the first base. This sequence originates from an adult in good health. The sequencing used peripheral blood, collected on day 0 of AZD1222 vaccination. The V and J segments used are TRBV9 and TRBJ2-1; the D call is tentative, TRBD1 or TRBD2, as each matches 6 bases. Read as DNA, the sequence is TGTGCCAGCAGCCCACACCGGGGGCAGAATGAGCAGTTCTTC. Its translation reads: CASSPHRGQNEQFF.